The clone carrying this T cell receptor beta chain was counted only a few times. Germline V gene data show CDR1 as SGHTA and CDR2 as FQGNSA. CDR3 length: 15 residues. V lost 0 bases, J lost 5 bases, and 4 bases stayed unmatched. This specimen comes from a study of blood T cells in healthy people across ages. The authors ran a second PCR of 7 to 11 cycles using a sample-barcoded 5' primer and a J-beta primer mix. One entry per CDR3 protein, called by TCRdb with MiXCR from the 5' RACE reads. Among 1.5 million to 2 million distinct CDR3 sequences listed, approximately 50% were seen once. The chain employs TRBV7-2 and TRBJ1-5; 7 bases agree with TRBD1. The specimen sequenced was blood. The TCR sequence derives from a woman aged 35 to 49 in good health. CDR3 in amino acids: CASSLAEGAHQPQHF. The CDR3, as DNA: TGTGCCAGCAGCTTAGCAGAGGGGGCGCATCAGCCCCAGCATTTT.